Listed here are 27 T cell receptor beta chains from one sample, sequenced in a study of T-cell memory formation after mild COVID-19. One entry per CDR3 protein results from TCRdb running MiXCR on the 5' RACE reads. The repertoire holds roughly 400,000 distinct CDR3 sequences, with approximately 15% as singletons. The sequencing sample was made of PBMCs or a T cell subset sorted from them (not recorded which). The receptors originated from a man between 18 and 29 years old who had mild COVID-19 (a few samples of this study predate the infection). Cell type and time point are not known.

V gene TRBV10-2 combines with J gene TRBJ2-2; D may be TRBD2 (5 bases). With 0 bases removed from V and 6 bases from J, the gap between germline ends came to 8 bases. The germline CDR1 and CDR2 sequences are WSHSY and SAAADI. This CDR3 contains 14 residues. The CDR3 region is CASSESRAAGELFF. DNA of the CDR3: TGCGCCAGCAGTGAGTCGAGGGCCGCCGGGGAGCTGTTTTTT.

The sample holds many counts of this clonotype. The chain has TRBV9 and TRBJ1-1; possible D gene TRBD1, 6 bases. Germline-derived CDR1 and CDR2 are SGDLS and YYNGEE. This CDR3 contains 15 residues. Trimming cost V 0 bases and J 5 bases, with 14 bases left between them. The CDR3 sequence: CASSVGGQGRTEAFF. The CDR3 DNA follows: TGTGCCAGCAGCGTAGGAGGCCAGGGGAGGACTGAAGCTTTCTTT. Full variable domain (remainder filled in from reference TRBV9 and TRBJ1-1): DSGVTQTPKHLITATGQRVTLRCSPRSGDLSVYWYQQSLDQGLQFLIQYYNGEERAKGNILERFSAQQFPDLHSELNLSSLELGDSALYFCASSVGGQGRTEAFFGQGTRLTVV.

The chain carries TRBV9 and TRBJ2-7; D remains unclear. The CDR3 has 14 amino acids. Trimming cost V 0 bases and J 5 bases, with 12 bases left between them. In germline, CDR1 is SGDLS, CDR2 YYNGEE. The CDR3 coding sequence is TGTGCCAGCAGCGTAGATGTCGCCGGCGACGAGCAGTACTTC. Protein sequence: CASSVDVAGDEQYF.

The rearrangement links TRBV12-3 or TRBV12-4 to TRBJ1-1, with D tentatively TRBD1 (6 bases). The CDR3 extends over 13 amino acids. V was shortened by 11 bases and J by 4 bases, with 17 bases between the two germline ends. CDR3 nucleotides: TGTGCCTCAAGATGGGGGCGAATCACTGAAGCTTTCTTT. The encoded protein is CASRWGRITEAFF.

This clonotype was observed a handful of times. The V and J genes are TRBV2 and TRBJ2-7; D is undetermined. There are 13 residues in the CDR3. The V gene lost 8 bases and the J gene lost 0 bases, with 11 bases spanning the gap. Germline CDR1 is SNHLY and CDR2 is FYNNEI. Here the CDR3 reads CASQPRSSYEQYF. In DNA form, the CDR3 reads TGTGCCAGCCAACCGCGGAGCTCCTACGAGCAGTACTTC.

This chain connects TRBV5-1 to TRBJ2-2; 7 bases line up with TRBD2. Per the germline V gene, CDR1 is SGHRS and CDR2 is YFSETQ. The V segment lost 4 bases and the J segment 3 bases; nucleotides outside the gene matches: 12. CDR3 length: 17 amino acids. CDR3 DNA sequence: TGCGCCAGCAGCCCCCGGGCTAGCCGGGGGGACACCGGGGAGCTGTTTTTT. It is translated as CASSPRASRGDTGELFF.

This chain uses TRBV4-2 with TRBJ1-2, with D possibly being TRBD1 (5 bases). The germline V gene has CDR1 LGHNA and CDR2 YNFKEQ. Trimming shortened V by 0 bases and J by 8 bases, and 13 bases separated the two germline ends. The length of the CDR3 is 14 residues. In DNA, the CDR3 is TGTGCCAGCAGCCAAGATTGGGGGACGGACGGCTACACCTTC. The encoded protein is CASSQDWGTDGYTF.

V is TRBV5-6 and J is TRBJ2-3; no clear D gene. Trimming removed 4 bases from V and 5 bases from J, with 8 bases in between. The CDR3 totals 12 residues. Looked up from germline, CDR1 is SGHDT and CDR2 is YYEEEE. Written as DNA, the CDR3 is TGTGCCAGCAGCGGTGGCGGAGATACGCAGTATTTT. Residues: CASSGGGDTQYF.

This clonotype has just a few counts. The V and J genes are TRBV7-8 and TRBJ2-1; D is perhaps TRBD2 (5 bases). Per the germline V gene, CDR1 is SGHVS and CDR2 is FQNEAQ. Deletions cut 7 bases from V and 10 bases from J, with 14 bases between. The CDR3 contains 12 residues. The CDR3 DNA reads as TGTGCCAGCACCAACCCCGGCGGGGAGCAGTTCTTC. It yields the protein CASTNPGGEQFF.

This clonotype appeared a few times. The chain is built from TRBV7-2 and TRBJ2-5, with TRBD2 identical over 12 bases. The CDR3 contains 19 residues. V lost 5 bases, J lost 1 base, and 14 bases stayed unmatched. Germline V CDR1 and CDR2: SGHTA, FQGNSA. Here the CDR3 reads CASSRTGLLAGGFQETQYF. CDR3 DNA: TGTGCCAGCAGCAGAACGGGGCTCCTAGCGGGGGGGTTCCAAGAGACCCAGTACTTC.

This clonotype has only a few counts. The DNA of the CDR3 is TGTGCCAGCAGTTTCTCGGGCAGGTGGGAGCAGTACGTC. Translation gives CASSFSGRWEQYV. V usage is TRBV28 and J usage is TRBJ2-7; D unresolved. Germline values: CDR1 MDHEN, CDR2 SYDVKM. Trimming shortened V by 3 bases and J by 7 bases, and 13 bases separated the two germline ends. This CDR3 region has 13 residues.

V is TRBV7-2 and J is TRBJ2-5; no reliable D call. Germline loops: CDR1 SGHTA, CDR2 FQGNSA. V lost 5 bases, J lost 5 bases, and 15 bases lay in between. The CDR3 extends over 14 amino acids. The CDR3 loop reads CASSPPSRPETQYF. For the CDR3, the DNA is TGTGCCAGCAGCCCTCCGTCCAGGCCGGAGACCCAGTACTTC.

The chain uses TRBV7-2 and TRBJ2-7, with TRBD2 as a possible D gene (6 bases). Between the trimmed V and J ends, which lost 5 bases and 3 bases, there was a span of 11 bases. The CDR3 loop spans 13 amino acids. Germline lookup yields CDR1 SGHTA and CDR2 FQGNSA. Here the CDR3 reads CASSVPGGYEQYF. The CDR3 coding sequence is TGTGCCAGCAGCGTACCCGGGGGCTACGAGCAGTACTTC.

This clonotype has at least ten counts. The chain combines TRBV5-1 with TRBJ1-1; possibly TRBD1 for D (6 bases). Germline CDR1 is SGHRS and CDR2 is YFSETQ. The CDR3 extends over 14 amino acids. Trimming removed 4 bases from V and 2 bases from J, with 12 bases in between. The CDR3 bases are TGCGCCAGCAGCCCCTGGGGGGGCAACACTGAAGCTTTCTTT. Translation gives CASSPWGGNTEAFF.

The J gene is TRBJ1-6, the V gene TRBV7-9; 12 bases are a match to TRBD1. The V and J ends lost 5 bases and 10 bases, in that order; junction bases with no gene match: 9. The germline CDR1 and CDR2 sequences are SEHNR and FQNEAQ (reference sequence). This CDR3 contains 16 residues. The CDR3 DNA reads TGTGCCAGCAGCCCAGGGACAGGGGGCGGAAAATCACCCCTCCACTTT. Protein: CASSPGTGGGKSPLHF.

This clonotype has more than one count but fewer than ten. This chain uses TRBV30 with TRBJ1-4; D might be TRBD1 (5 bases). The V end was cut by 0 bases, the J end by 3 bases, with 11 bases between. The germline V gene encodes CDR1 GTSNPN and CDR2 SVGIG (reference sequence). This CDR3 is 15 amino acids long. CDR3 coding DNA: TGTGCCTGGAGTGTGGGGGGATCATCTAATGAAAAACTGTTTTTT. It encodes CAWSVGGSSNEKLFF.

Regarding this clonotype: A read error may produce the germline difference seen at one junction end. The V and J genes are TRBV7-2 and TRBJ1-6; D is undetermined. Germline V gene sequence: CDR1 SGHTA, CDR2 FQGNSA. The CDR3 contains 17 residues. CDR3 protein: CASTLNSPGSYNSPLHF. The DNA for the CDR3 is TGTGCCAGCACCTTAAACTCTCCAGGATCCTATAATTCACCCCTCCACTTT.

This chain joins TRBV20-1 and TRBJ1-2; D might be TRBD1 (6 bases). The germline V gene encodes CDR1 DFQATT and CDR2 SNEGSKA (reference sequence). V was pared by 4 bases and J by 0 bases, with 12 bases between. The CDR3 contains 14 residues. CDR3 sequence (DNA): TGCAGTGCTAAACGACAGGCGACTAACTATGGCTACACCTTC. Translating gives CSAKRQATNYGYTF.

In its sample, this clonotype was seen many times. The V call is TRBV7-9, the J call TRBJ2-5; no clear D gene. The CDR3 runs to 11 residues. V gave up 4 bases and J gave up 4 bases, with 4 bases separating them. CDR1 and CDR2 (germline): SEHNR, FQNEAQ (reference sequence). CDR3 in amino acids: CASSSVETQYF. The CDR3 DNA is TGTGCCAGCAGCTCTGTAGAGACCCAGTACTTC.

The rearrangement links TRBV12-5 to TRBJ2-2; maybe TRBD2 (5 bases). There are 15 residues in the CDR3. The ends were cut back, 7 bases at V and 4 bases at J, with 16 bases in the middle. The germline CDR1 and CDR2 sequences are LGHNT and FRNRAP. This chain's CDR3 is CASVDLFAGTGELFF. CDR3 nucleotides: TGTGCTAGTGTTGATCTATTTGCGGGCACCGGGGAGCTGTTTTTT. The complete variable domain, with remaining parts taken from reference TRBV12-5 and TRBJ2-2, reads DARVTQTPRHKVTEMGQEVTMRCQPILGHNTVFWYRQTMMQGLELLAYFRNRAPLDDSGMPKDRFSAEMPDATLATLKIQPSEPRDSAVYFCASVDLFAGTGELFFGEGSRLTVL.

The rearrangement joins TRBV6-5 to TRBJ2-7, with 7 bases lining up with TRBD2. CDR1 is MNHEY and CDR2 is SVGAGI in the germline V gene. The CDR3 spans 15 residues. J was trimmed by 1 base and V by 5 bases; bases with no gene match: 8. The CDR3 here is CASSPFTSESYEQYF. The CDR3 nucleotides are TGTGCCAGCAGTCCCTTTACTAGCGAATCCTACGAGCAGTACTTC.

This rearrangement joins TRBV20-1 to TRBJ1-5; perhaps TRBD1 as D (5 bases). Trimming pared 6 bases from V and 5 bases from J, leaving 17 bases between. The CDR3 is 14 amino acids. Germline CDR1 is DFQATT and CDR2 is SNEGSKA (reference sequence). DNA of the CDR3: TGCAGTGCAACCCCCGGGGGGAGCTATCAGCCCCAGCATTTT. It is translated as CSATPGGSYQPQHF.

This clonotype turned up a few times. V is TRBV7-2 and J is TRBJ1-1; D possibly corresponds to TRBD1 (6 bases). This CDR3 is built from 15 residues. Per the germline V gene, CDR1 is SGHTA and CDR2 is FQGNSA. Trimming cost V 2 bases and J 5 bases, with 15 bases left between them. The CDR3 nucleotides are TGTGCCAGCAGCTTAATGAAGAACAGGGCGACTGAAGCTTTCTTT. It encodes CASSLMKNRATEAFF.

This clonotype was recorded a few times. The rearrangement joins TRBV20-1 to TRBJ2-7; D remains unclear. Trimming removed 6 bases at V and 3 bases at J, with 12 bases between. The CDR3 loop spans 12 amino acids. CDR1 and CDR2 (germline): DFQATT, SNEGSKA (reference sequence). The CDR3 is CSATESGYEQYF. The CDR3 DNA follows: TGCAGTGCCACAGAGTCCGGCTACGAGCAGTACTTC.

In this sample, this clonotype turned up a few times. CDR3 DNA: TGCAGCGCAAGGGAGGGGGGCGAGGCCGGGGAGCTGTTTTTT. It codes for CSAREGGEAGELFF. The rearrangement links TRBV29-1 to TRBJ2-2; tentative D call: TRBD2 (7 bases). This CDR3 is 14 amino acids long. With 7 bases removed from V and 6 bases from J, the gap between germline ends came to 18 bases. The germline V gene has CDR1 SQVTM and CDR2 ANQGSEA.

The table lists this clonotype with a few counts. The rearrangement uses TRBV4-1 and TRBJ2-2; D uncertain. This CDR3 region has 15 residues. Germline V gene data show CDR1 as MGHRA and CDR2 as YSYEKL. V shed 0 bases and J shed 8 bases, with 13 bases lying between them. CDR3 DNA sequence: TGCGCCAGCAGCCAAGATAGTTCCCTTGGGGGGGAGCTGTTTTTT. Its translation is CASSQDSSLGGELFF.

The CDR3 DNA follows: TGCGCCAGCAGCTTGGAGCCCCAGCGGGGGTCCAAAGAGACCCAGTACTTC. Translating gives CASSLEPQRGSKETQYF. The chain links TRBV5-1 to TRBJ2-5; TRBD2 agrees at 8 bases. This CDR3 contains 17 residues. Per germline, CDR1 SGHRS and CDR2 YFSETQ. J was trimmed by 3 bases and V by 0 bases; bases with no gene match: 10. The full variable domain, with the rest looked up from reference TRBV5-1 and TRBJ2-5, is KAGVTQTPRYLIKTRGQQVTLSCSPISGHRSVSWYQQTPGQGLQFLFEYFSETQRNKGNFPGRFSGRQFSNSRSEMNVSTLELGDSALYLCASSLEPQRGSKETQYFGPGTRLLVL.